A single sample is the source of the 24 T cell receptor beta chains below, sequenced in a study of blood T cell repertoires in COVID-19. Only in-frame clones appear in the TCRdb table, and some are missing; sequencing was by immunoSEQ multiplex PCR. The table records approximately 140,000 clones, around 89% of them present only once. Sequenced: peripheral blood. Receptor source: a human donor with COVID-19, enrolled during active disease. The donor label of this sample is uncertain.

The CDR3 DNA reads TGTGCCAGCAGCCAACCAGAGGAAGGCGGGGAGCTGTTTTTT. This sequence encodes CASSQPEEGGELFF. This chain connects TRBV28 to TRBJ2-2; D is uncertain. The germline V and J ends were trimmed by 6 bases and 7 bases, with 15 bases remaining between them. This CDR3 is built from 14 residues. The germline CDR1 and CDR2 sequences are MDHEN and SYDVKM.

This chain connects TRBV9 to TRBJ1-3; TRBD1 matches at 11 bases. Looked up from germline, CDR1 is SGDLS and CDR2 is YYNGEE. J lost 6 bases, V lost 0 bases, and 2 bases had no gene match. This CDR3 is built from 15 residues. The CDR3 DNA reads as TGTGCCAGCAGCGTAGAGGGACAGGGGGTAAACACCATATATTTT. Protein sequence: CASSVEGQGVNTIYF.

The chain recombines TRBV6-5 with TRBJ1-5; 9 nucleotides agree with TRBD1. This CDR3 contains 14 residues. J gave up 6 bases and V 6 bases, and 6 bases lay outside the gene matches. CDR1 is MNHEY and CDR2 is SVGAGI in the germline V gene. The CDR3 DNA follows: TGTGCCAGCAGGCAACGGACAGGGGCTCAGCCCCAGCATTTT. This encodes CASRQRTGAQPQHF.

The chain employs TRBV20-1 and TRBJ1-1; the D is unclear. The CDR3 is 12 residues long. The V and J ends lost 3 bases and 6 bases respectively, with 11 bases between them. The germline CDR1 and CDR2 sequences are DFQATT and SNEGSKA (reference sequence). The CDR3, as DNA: TGCAGTGCTAGTCCTAGTCGGGCTGAAGCTTTCTTT. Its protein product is CSASPSRAEAFF.

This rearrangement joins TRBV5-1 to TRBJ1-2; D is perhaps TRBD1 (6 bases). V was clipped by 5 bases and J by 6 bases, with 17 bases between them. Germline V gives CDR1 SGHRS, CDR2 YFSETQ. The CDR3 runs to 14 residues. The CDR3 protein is CASRISGERDGYTF. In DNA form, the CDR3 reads TGCGCCAGCAGAATCTCAGGGGAGAGGGATGGCTACACCTTC.

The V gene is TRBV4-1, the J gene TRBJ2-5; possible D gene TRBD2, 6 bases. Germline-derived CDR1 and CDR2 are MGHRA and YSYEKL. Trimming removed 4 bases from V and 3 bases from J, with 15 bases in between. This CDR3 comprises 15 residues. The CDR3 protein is CASSPQARGEETQYF. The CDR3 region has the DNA TGCGCCAGCAGCCCCCAGGCGCGGGGCGAAGAGACCCAGTACTTC.

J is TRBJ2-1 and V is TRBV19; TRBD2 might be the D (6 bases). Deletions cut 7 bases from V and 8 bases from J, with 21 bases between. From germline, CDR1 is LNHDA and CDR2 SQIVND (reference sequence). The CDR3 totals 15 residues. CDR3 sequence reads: CASTPLGGLMDEQFF. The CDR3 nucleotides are TGTGCCAGTACCCCCTTGGGGGGACTGATGGATGAGCAGTTCTTC.

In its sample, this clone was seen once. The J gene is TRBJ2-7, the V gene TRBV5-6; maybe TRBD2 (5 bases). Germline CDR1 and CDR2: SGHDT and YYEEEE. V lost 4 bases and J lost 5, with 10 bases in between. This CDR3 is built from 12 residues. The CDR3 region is CASSPVGDEQYF. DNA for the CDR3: TGTGCCAGCAGCCCAGTCGGGGACGAGCAGTACTTC.

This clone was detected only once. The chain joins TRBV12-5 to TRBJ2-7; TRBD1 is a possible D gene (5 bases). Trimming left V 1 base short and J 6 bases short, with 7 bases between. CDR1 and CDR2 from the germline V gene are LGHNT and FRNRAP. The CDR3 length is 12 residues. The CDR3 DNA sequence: TGTGCTAGTGGTTTGGACGACAGCGAGCAGTACTTC. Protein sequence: CASGLDDSEQYF.

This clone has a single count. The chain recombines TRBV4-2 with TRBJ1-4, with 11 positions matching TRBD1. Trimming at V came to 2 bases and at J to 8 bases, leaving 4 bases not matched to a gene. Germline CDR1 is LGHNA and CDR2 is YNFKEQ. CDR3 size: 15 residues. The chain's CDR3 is CASSQSGTGGEKLFF. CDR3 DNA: TGTGCCAGCAGCCAATCCGGGACAGGGGGGGAAAAACTGTTTTTT.

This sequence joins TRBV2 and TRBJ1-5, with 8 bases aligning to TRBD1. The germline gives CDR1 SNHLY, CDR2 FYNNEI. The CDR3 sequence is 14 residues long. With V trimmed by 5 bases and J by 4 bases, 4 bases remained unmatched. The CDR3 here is CASSTGTGNQPQHF. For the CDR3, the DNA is TGTGCCAGCAGTACCGGGACAGGTAATCAGCCCCAGCATTTT.

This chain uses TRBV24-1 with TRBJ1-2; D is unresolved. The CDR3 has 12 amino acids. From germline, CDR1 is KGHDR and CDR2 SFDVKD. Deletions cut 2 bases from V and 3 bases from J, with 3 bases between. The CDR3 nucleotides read TGTGCCACCAGTGATTCGGACTATGGCTACACCTTC. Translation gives CATSDSDYGYTF.

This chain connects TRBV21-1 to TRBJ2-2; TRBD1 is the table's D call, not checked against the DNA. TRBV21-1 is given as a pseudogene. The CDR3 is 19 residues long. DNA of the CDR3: TGTGCCAGCAGCAAAGAAAGTCTCCCCGGGACAGTGAACACCGGGGAGCTGTTTTTT. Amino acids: CASSKESLPGTVNTGELFF.

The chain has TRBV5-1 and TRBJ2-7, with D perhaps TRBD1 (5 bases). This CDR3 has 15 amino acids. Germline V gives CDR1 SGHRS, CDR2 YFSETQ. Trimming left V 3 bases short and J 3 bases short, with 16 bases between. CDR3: CASSSSAGLGYEQYF. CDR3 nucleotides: TGCGCCAGCAGCTCATCCGCAGGGCTGGGCTACGAGCAGTACTTC.

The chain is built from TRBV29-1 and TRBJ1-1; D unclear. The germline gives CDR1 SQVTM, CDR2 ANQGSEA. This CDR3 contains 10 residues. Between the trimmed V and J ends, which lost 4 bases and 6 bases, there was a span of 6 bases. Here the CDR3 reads CSVAQAEAFF. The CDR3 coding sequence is TGCAGCGTTGCCCAGGCTGAAGCTTTCTTT.

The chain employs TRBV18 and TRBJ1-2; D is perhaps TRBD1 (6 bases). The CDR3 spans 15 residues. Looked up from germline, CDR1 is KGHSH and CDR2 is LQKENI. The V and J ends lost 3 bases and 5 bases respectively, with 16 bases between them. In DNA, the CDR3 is TGTGCCAGCTCACCGACGCCTGGCAGGGGTTATGGCTACACCTTC. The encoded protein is CASSPTPGRGYGYTF.

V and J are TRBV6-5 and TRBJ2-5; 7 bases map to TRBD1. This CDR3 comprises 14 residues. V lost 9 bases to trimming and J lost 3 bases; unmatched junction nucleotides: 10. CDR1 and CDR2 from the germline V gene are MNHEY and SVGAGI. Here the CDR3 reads CASNWGQRKETQYF. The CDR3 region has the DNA TGTGCCAGTAACTGGGGACAGAGAAAAGAGACCCAGTACTTC.

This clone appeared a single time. CDR3 sequence: CASSQENLEQTYEQYF. Here the CDR3 DNA reads TGCGCCAGCAGCCAAGAAAATTTGGAACAGACCTACGAGCAGTACTTC. This chain uses TRBV4-1 with TRBJ2-7; no clear D. Germline CDR1 is MGHRA and CDR2 is YSYEKL. The CDR3 covers 16 residues. V was clipped by 0 bases and J by 2 bases, with 14 bases between them.

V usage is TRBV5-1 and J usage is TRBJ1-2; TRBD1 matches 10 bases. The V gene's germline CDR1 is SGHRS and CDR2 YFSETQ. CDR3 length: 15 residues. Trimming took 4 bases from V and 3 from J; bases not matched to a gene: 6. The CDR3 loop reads CASSRDRGSDYGYTF. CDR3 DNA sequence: TGCGCCAGCAGCAGGGACAGGGGTTCAGACTATGGCTACACCTTC.

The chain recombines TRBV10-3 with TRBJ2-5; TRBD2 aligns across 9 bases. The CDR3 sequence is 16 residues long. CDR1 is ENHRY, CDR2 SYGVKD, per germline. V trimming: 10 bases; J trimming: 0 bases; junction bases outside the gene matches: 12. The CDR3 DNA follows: TGTGCCACCATAGCGGGAGAGGGAGGGGACCAAGAGACCCAGTACTTC. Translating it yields CATIAGEGGDQETQYF.

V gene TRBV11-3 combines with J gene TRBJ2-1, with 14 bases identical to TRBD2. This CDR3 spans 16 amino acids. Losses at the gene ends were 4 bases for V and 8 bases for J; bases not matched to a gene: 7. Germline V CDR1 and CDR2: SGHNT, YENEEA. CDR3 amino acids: CASSWTSGRPLDEQFF. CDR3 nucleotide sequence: TGTGCCAGCAGCTGGACTAGCGGGAGGCCTTTGGATGAGCAGTTCTTC.

The CDR3 sequence: CASSLRGTDNSPLHF. For the CDR3, the DNA is TGTGCCAGCAGCTTAAGAGGGACAGATAATTCACCCCTCCACTTT. The rearrangement joins TRBV11-2 to TRBJ1-6, with 7 bases fitting TRBD1. Per germline, CDR1 SGHAT and CDR2 FQNNGV. The CDR3 sequence is 15 residues long. V gave up 2 bases and J gave up 5 bases; unmatched junction bases: 3.

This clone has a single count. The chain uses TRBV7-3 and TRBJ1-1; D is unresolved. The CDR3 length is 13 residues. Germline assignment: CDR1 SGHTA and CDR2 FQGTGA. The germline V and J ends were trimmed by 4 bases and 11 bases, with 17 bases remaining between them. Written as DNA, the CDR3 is TGTGCCAGCAGCTCCCAGCGGGTATCGAGGGCTTTCTTT. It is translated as CASSSQRVSRAFF. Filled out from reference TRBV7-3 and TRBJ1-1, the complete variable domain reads GAGVSQTPSNKVTEKGKYVELRCDPISGHTALYWYRQSLGQGPEFLIYFQGTGAADDSGLPNDRFFAVRPEGSVSTLKIQRTERGDSAVYLCASSSQRVSRAFFGQGTRLTVV.

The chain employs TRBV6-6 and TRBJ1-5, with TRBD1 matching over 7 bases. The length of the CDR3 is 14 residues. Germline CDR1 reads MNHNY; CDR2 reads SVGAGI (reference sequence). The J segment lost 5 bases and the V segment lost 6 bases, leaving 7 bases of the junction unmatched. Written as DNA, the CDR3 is TGTGCCAGCAGCCGAGACAGGGAATATCAGCCCCAGCATTTT. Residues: CASSRDREYQPQHF.